Each of the 16 T cell receptor beta chains below was sequenced from the same sample in a study of cytomegalovirus exposure and HLA in healthy donors. This PCR relied on a set of 60 Vbeta primers and 13 Jbeta primers. Assay used: immunoSEQ multiplex PCR; TCRdb lists only in-frame clones, some missing. This table has around 150,000 clones, over 80% appearing once. The source material was PBMCs. Receptors were obtained from a man over 45 in good health and CMV-seropositive.

CDR3: CASSRMGQGGYNEQFF. The DNA for the CDR3 is TGTGCCAGTAGCCGAATGGGACAGGGGGGCTACAATGAGCAGTTCTTC. This sequence joins TRBV19 and TRBJ2-1; 11 bases line up with TRBD1. The CDR3 covers 16 residues. The germline V gene encodes CDR1 LNHDA and CDR2 SQIVND (reference sequence). The V gene end was trimmed by 6 bases and the J gene end by 3 bases; junction bases not matched to a gene: 7. The variable domain in full, completed from reference TRBV19 and TRBJ2-1, reads DGGITQSPKYLFRKEGQNVTLSCEQNLNHDAMYWYRQDPGQGLRLIYYSQIVNDFQKGDIAEGYSVSREKKESFPLTVTSAQKNPTAFYLCASSRMGQGGYNEQFFGPGTRLTVL.

The chain combines TRBV5-1 with TRBJ2-3, with 7 bases aligning to TRBD1. Germline V gene lookup returns CDR1 SGHRS and CDR2 YFSETQ. Trimming at V came to 4 bases and at J to 0 bases, leaving 8 bases not matched to a gene. The CDR3 length is 16 residues. Here the CDR3 reads CASSKQGRTSTDTQYF. The CDR3 DNA sequence: TGCGCCAGCAGCAAACAGGGGCGCACTAGCACAGATACGCAGTATTTT.

The chain has TRBV7-3 and TRBJ2-1; TRBD2 aligns across 14 bases. J was trimmed by 9 bases and V by 5 bases; bases with no gene match: 6. The CDR3 sequence is 15 residues long. Germline V gene data show CDR1 as SGHTA and CDR2 as FQGTGA. CDR3: CASSPGLAGDVEQFF. CDR3 coding DNA: TGTGCCAGCAGCCCGGGACTAGCGGGAGATGTTGAGCAGTTCTTC.

The chain is built from TRBV30 and TRBJ1-1; TRBD1 is a possible D gene (5 bases). V was shortened by 4 bases and J by 3 bases, with 12 bases between the two germline ends. In germline, CDR1 is GTSNPN, CDR2 SVGIG (reference sequence). This CDR3 is built from 13 residues. The CDR3, as DNA: TGTGCCTGGACCGACTCCAGGGACACTGAAGCTTTCTTT. It yields the protein CAWTDSRDTEAFF.

This rearrangement joins TRBV27 to TRBJ2-7, with 8 bases aligning to TRBD2. This CDR3 has 16 residues. V shed 2 bases and J 0 bases; nucleotides not matched to a gene: 6. Per the germline V gene, CDR1 is MNHEY and CDR2 is SMNVEV (reference sequence). The CDR3 coding sequence is TGTGCCAGCAGTTTAAGTCTAGCGGGTACCTCCTACGAGCAGTACTTC. It translates to CASSLSLAGTSYEQYF.

This clone was observed a few times. The V call is TRBV9, the J call TRBJ2-7; TRBD1 agrees at 10 bases. J lost 2 bases, V lost 3 bases, and 5 bases had no gene match. Per germline, CDR1 SGDLS and CDR2 YYNGEE. There are 15 residues in the CDR3. The CDR3 reads CASSAGDRGTYEQYF. The DNA of the CDR3 is TGTGCCAGCAGCGCTGGGGACAGGGGTACCTACGAGCAGTACTTC.

The chain has TRBV25-1 and TRBJ1-6; 9 bases map to TRBD1. V gave up 6 bases and J gave up 6 bases; unmatched junction bases: 6. The germline V gene has CDR1 MGHDK and CDR2 SYGVNS. The CDR3 runs to 15 residues. In nucleotides, the CDR3 is TGTGCCAGCAGCCTACCGGGACAGGGTAATTCACCCCTCCACTTT. Encoded protein: CASSLPGQGNSPLHF.

The J gene is TRBJ1-2, the V gene TRBV6-5; 7 bases agree with TRBD1. V shed 2 bases and J 2 bases; nucleotides not matched to a gene: 5. The CDR3 sequence is 15 residues long. The germline V gene has CDR1 MNHEY and CDR2 SVGAGI. The DNA of the CDR3 is TGTGCCAGCAGTTACACGGCGGACAGGAACTATGGCTACACCTTC. Protein sequence: CASSYTADRNYGYTF.

This clone appeared a few times. The rearrangement uses TRBV28 and TRBJ2-3; D gene unclear. This CDR3 has 16 amino acids. The germline V and J ends were trimmed by 6 bases and 0 bases, with 16 bases remaining between them. Germline CDR1 reads MDHEN; CDR2 reads SYDVKM. The CDR3 coding sequence is TGTGCCAGCAGCTTTCTTGACTCCGCTAGCACAGATACGCAGTATTTT. This encodes CASSFLDSASTDTQYF.

The gene calls are TRBV4-3 and TRBJ2-3; 9 bases line up with TRBD1. The CDR3 spans 17 residues. The V gene end was trimmed by 0 bases and the J gene end by 4 bases; junction bases not matched to a gene: 8. Germline CDR1 and CDR2: LGHNA and YSLEER. The chain's CDR3 is CASSQDMGDRVSDTQYF. CDR3 DNA: TGCGCCAGCAGCCAAGATATGGGGGACAGGGTCTCAGATACGCAGTATTTT.

This clone was observed a handful of times. The sample contains more than one DNA sequence encoding this CDR3. The rearrangement joins TRBV9 to TRBJ2-7; 7 bases are a match to TRBD1. This CDR3 is built from 15 residues. The junction had 10 bases not matched to a gene; V was cut back by 4 bases and J by 3 bases. CDR1 is SGDLS, CDR2 YYNGEE, per germline. CDR3 sequence (DNA): TGTGCCAGCAGCACCTGGGACAGTTTAGACTACGAGCAGTACTTC. This gives the protein CASSTWDSLDYEQYF.

The gene calls are TRBV29-1 and TRBJ1-1, with 10 positions matching TRBD1. Germline assignment: CDR1 SQVTM and CDR2 ANQGSEA. The CDR3 length is 14 residues. The V and J ends lost 4 bases and 7 bases, in that order; junction bases with no gene match: 9. The CDR3 reads CSVVGDRGRIEAFF. The DNA of the CDR3 is TGCAGCGTTGTAGGCGACAGGGGGCGGATTGAAGCTTTCTTT.

This clone came up once. This chain links TRBV4-1 with TRBJ2-3, with TRBD2 identical over 15 bases. Germline values: CDR1 MGHRA, CDR2 YSYEKL. The CDR3 sequence is 20 residues long. V was pared by 4 bases and J by 1 base, with 12 bases of the junction left unmatched. The CDR3 region has the DNA TGCGCCAGCAGCCGGCAGGGACTAGCGGGAGGCCCTTTCGGCACAGATACGCAGTATTTT. This gives the protein CASSRQGLAGGPFGTDTQYF.

J is TRBJ1-3 and V is TRBV28; D is undetermined. Germline V gene lookup returns CDR1 MDHEN and CDR2 SYDVKM. V lost 6 bases, J lost 1 base, and 13 bases lay in between. The CDR3 runs 15 residues. The CDR3 is CASSLPSGSGNTIYF. The CDR3, as DNA: TGTGCCAGCAGCCTCCCCTCGGGGTCTGGAAACACCATATATTTT.

The J gene is TRBJ2-6, the V gene TRBV2; 11 bases agree with TRBD1. The germline CDR1 and CDR2 sequences are SNHLY and FYNNEI. The CDR3 length is 17 residues. Losses at the gene ends were 5 bases for V and 2 bases for J; bases not matched to a gene: 5. The CDR3 DNA reads as TGTGCCAGCAGTCGGGACAGGGGGACGCCTGGGGCCAACGTCCTGACTTTC. Translated: CASSRDRGTPGANVLTF.

The chain links TRBV6-5 to TRBJ2-7, with 8 bases aligning to TRBD1. CDR1 is MNHEY, CDR2 SVGAGI, per germline. V was pared by 2 bases and J by 5 bases, with 11 bases of the junction left unmatched. This CDR3 is built from 16 residues. The CDR3 region is CASSYNSAGGMNEQYF. The DNA of the CDR3 is TGTGCCAGCAGTTACAACTCGGCAGGGGGCATGAACGAGCAGTACTTC.